This is a list of T cell receptor beta chains from one sample in a study of Tregs in tolerant kidney transplant recipients. Assay: immunoSEQ multiplex PCR; the TCRdb copy retains only in-frame clones and omits some. The sample includes roughly 46,000 clones, 75% to 95% of them seen just once. Sequences were obtained from Tregs from blood. The receptors were sampled from a human donor in good health. CDR3s include the opening cysteine and the closing phenylalanine or tryptophan. The order of the fields is J gene, V gene, clone size, D gene, CDR3 DNA, CDR3 protein. D genes are given only for firm matches. Part of the rows lack a size; the others show once, few, many or a class for expanded clones.

j_call: TRBJ2-3
v_call: TRBV18
clone_size: NA
d_call: NA
cdr3_nt: TGTGCCAGCTCACCCCTCGGGGATACGCAGTATTTT
cdr3_aa: CASSPLGDTQYF

j_call: TRBJ1-1
v_call: TRBV27
clone_size: NA
d_call: NA
cdr3_nt: TGTGCCAGCAGAGCCACAAGGAACACTGAAGCTTTCTTT
cdr3_aa: CASRATRNTEAFF

j_call: TRBJ1-3
v_call: TRBV5-1
clone_size: NA
d_call: NA
cdr3_nt: TGCGCCAGCAGCTGGGGACAACGTGCGGGAAACACCATATATTTT
cdr3_aa: CASSWGQRAGNTIYF

j_call: TRBJ1-6
v_call: TRBV4-1
clone_size: NA
d_call: NA
cdr3_nt: TGCGCCAGCAGCGCGCGCCTGGGGTTTCAGGGAAATTCACCCCTCCACTTT
cdr3_aa: CASSARLGFQGNSPLHF

j_call: TRBJ1-4
v_call: TRBV2
clone_size: NA
d_call: TRBD1
cdr3_nt: TGTGCCAGCACCTGGGACAGGGGGAAACTGTTTTTT
cdr3_aa: CASTWDRGKLFF

j_call: TRBJ2-7
v_call: TRBV19
clone_size: NA
d_call: NA
cdr3_nt: TGTGCCAGTAGTAAAGGGGGGCTTGGGTACTACGAGCAGTACTTC
cdr3_aa: CASSKGGLGYYEQYF

j_call: TRBJ1-3
v_call: TRBV19
clone_size: NA
d_call: NA
cdr3_nt: TGTGCCAGTAAAATTTACGAGGGGAGAAACACCATATATTTT
cdr3_aa: CASKIYEGRNTIYF

j_call: TRBJ1-1
v_call: TRBV2
clone_size: few
d_call: TRBD1
cdr3_nt: TGTGCCAGGGGAGGGGGCGAAGGAGCTTTCTTT
cdr3_aa: CARGGGEGAFF

j_call: TRBJ2-5
v_call: TRBV9
clone_size: NA
d_call: NA
cdr3_nt: TGTGCCAGCAGCGTCGGACTCACTAGCAGTCAAGAGACCCAGTACTTC
cdr3_aa: CASSVGLTSSQETQYF

j_call: TRBJ2-3
v_call: TRBV5-1
clone_size: NA
d_call: NA
cdr3_nt: TGCGCCAGCAGCTTGAGGTTCAAAGATACGCAGTATTTT
cdr3_aa: CASSLRFKDTQYF